This section outlines one T cell receptor beta chain sequence together with its context. The antigen is undetermined. Sequenced by immunoSEQ multiplex PCR; TCRdb stores in-frame clones only, minus some. Of 1.5 million to 1.9 million clones in the sample, 98% were seen once. This sample is drawn from a study of shared clonotypes between healthy human individuals. Background on the study: Per donor, CD8 memory used one plate, CD8 naive used two, CD4 memory used three and CD4 naive used three.

Study-wide points: Only a few donors were included, so the genetic and exposure-history diversity represented was limited. Estimated richness was generally greater in naive than memory subsets.

The clonotype originates from a man aged 25-45 years in good health. Sequenced: naive CD4+ T cells sorted from blood. Regarding subset: CD45RA+ positively selected.

The CDR3 DNA reads TGTGCCATCAGGGGGACTAGCGCAGATACGCAGTATTTT. Its translation: CAIRGTSADTQYF. V and J are TRBV10-3 and TRBJ2-3, with 10 bases fitting TRBD2. The CDR3 consists of 13 residues. V dropped 6 bases and J dropped 4; count of bases not matched to a gene: 1. Germline CDR1 ENHRY, CDR2 SYGVKD.